These T cell receptor beta chains were read from a single sample in a study of blood T cell repertoires in COVID-19. Clones were read by immunoSEQ multiplex PCR, and TCRdb kept only the in-frame ones, dropping some. The data hold 250,000 or so clones, with about 80% observed a single time. What was sequenced was peripheral blood. These receptors were collected from a woman over 75 with acute or convalescent COVID-19. Each CDR3 is given with its conserved first and last residue. Each record gives: J gene, clone size, V gene, D gene, CDR3 DNA, CDR3 protein. The D gene is left open where the match is weak. Size is stated for part of the rows, as once, few or many counts, or as a class when the clone is expanded.

j_call: TRBJ2-1
clone_size: NA
v_call: TRBV24-1
d_call: TRBD2
cdr3_nt: TGTGCCACCGGGTGGACTAGCGGCTACAATGAGCAGTTCTTC
cdr3_aa: CATGWTSGYNEQFF

j_call: TRBJ2-7
clone_size: NA
v_call: TRBV6-2/TRBV6-3
d_call: TRBD2
cdr3_nt: TGTGCCAGCAGTTACTCGACCGGGACTAGCGGGAGACAGTACTTC
cdr3_aa: CASSYSTGTSGRQYF

j_call: TRBJ2-3
clone_size: NA
v_call: TRBV6-2/TRBV6-3
d_call: TRBD2
cdr3_nt: TGTGCCAGCAGTTACTCGAGCCTAGCGGGCACAGATACGCAGTATTTT
cdr3_aa: CASSYSSLAGTDTQYF

j_call: TRBJ2-3
clone_size: NA
v_call: TRBV5-1
d_call: TRBD1
cdr3_nt: TGCGCCAGCAGCGAGACGTACAGGGGTTTCACAGATACGCAGTATTTT
cdr3_aa: CASSETYRGFTDTQYF

j_call: TRBJ2-2
clone_size: NA
v_call: TRBV5-1
d_call: TRBD1
cdr3_nt: TGCGCCAGCAGCTCGAGGACAGGAAACGTTCGGTCGAACACCGGGGAGCTGTTTTTT
cdr3_aa: CASSSRTGNVRSNTGELFF

j_call: TRBJ2-1
clone_size: NA
v_call: TRBV9
d_call: NA
cdr3_nt: TGTGCCAGCAGCAAAGACATTAGCGGAAGCTCCTACAATGAGCAGTTCTTC
cdr3_aa: CASSKDISGSSYNEQFF

j_call: TRBJ1-6
clone_size: NA
v_call: TRBV28
d_call: TRBD1
cdr3_nt: TGTGCCAGCAGGAATCCCGGGACAGGGAATTCACCCCTCCACTTT
cdr3_aa: CASRNPGTGNSPLHF

j_call: TRBJ2-1
clone_size: NA
v_call: TRBV30
d_call: NA
cdr3_nt: TGTGCCTGGAGTGTACTTTGGCGGGAAGGAAATGAGCAGTTCTTC
cdr3_aa: CAWSVLWREGNEQFF

j_call: TRBJ2-5
clone_size: NA
v_call: TRBV19
d_call: NA
cdr3_nt: TGTGCCAGTAGTCCCCAAGCGTTGTACCAAGAGACCCAGTACTTC
cdr3_aa: CASSPQALYQETQYF

j_call: TRBJ2-7
clone_size: NA
v_call: TRBV28
d_call: NA
cdr3_nt: TGTGCCAGCAGTTTAATGGGGACAACTATTTTCGAGCAGTACTTC
cdr3_aa: CASSLMGTTIFEQYF

j_call: TRBJ2-1
clone_size: NA
v_call: TRBV24-1
d_call: TRBD1
cdr3_nt: TGTGCCACCAGTGATCCGACAGGGTCCCACAATGAGCAGTTCTTC
cdr3_aa: CATSDPTGSHNEQFF

j_call: TRBJ1-1
clone_size: NA
v_call: TRBV10-3
d_call: NA
cdr3_nt: TGTGCCATCAGTGAGTTCAGGGCCACTGAAGCTTTCTTT
cdr3_aa: CAISEFRATEAFF

j_call: TRBJ1-1
clone_size: NA
v_call: TRBV29-1
d_call: NA
cdr3_nt: TGCAGCGTTGAGCAGGGTACGGCTGAAGCTTTCTTT
cdr3_aa: CSVEQGTAEAFF

j_call: TRBJ2-1
clone_size: once
v_call: TRBV6-2/TRBV6-3
d_call: TRBD2
cdr3_nt: TGTGCCAGCAGTTATCCAACCCTAGCGGGTGGTGAGCAGTTCTTC
cdr3_aa: CASSYPTLAGGEQFF

j_call: TRBJ2-3
clone_size: NA
v_call: TRBV3-1/TRBV3-2
d_call: NA
cdr3_nt: TGTGCCAGCAGCGAGGCGTCGCGGCGGACAGATACGCAGTATTTT
cdr3_aa: CASSEASRRTDTQYF

j_call: TRBJ2-1
clone_size: NA
v_call: TRBV6-2/TRBV6-3
d_call: TRBD1
cdr3_nt: TGTGCCAGCAGTTACGGGGCAGGGGGTAACAATGAGCAGTTCTTC
cdr3_aa: CASSYGAGGNNEQFF

j_call: TRBJ2-1
clone_size: few
v_call: TRBV11-1
d_call: TRBD1
cdr3_nt: TGTGCCAGCAGCCACGGGACAGCCTACAATGAGCAGTTCTTC
cdr3_aa: CASSHGTAYNEQFF

j_call: TRBJ1-4
clone_size: NA
v_call: TRBV4-1
d_call: TRBD1
cdr3_nt: TGCGCCAGCAGCCAAGACCGCCAGGGGGGTACATCAACTAATGAAAAACTGTTTTTT
cdr3_aa: CASSQDRQGGTSTNEKLFF

j_call: TRBJ2-1
clone_size: NA
v_call: TRBV7-9
d_call: TRBD2
cdr3_nt: TGTGCCAGCAGCTTAGTCCAGCGGGGGTTAACGGATGAGCAGTTCTTC
cdr3_aa: CASSLVQRGLTDEQFF

j_call: TRBJ2-2
clone_size: once
v_call: TRBV6-4
d_call: NA
cdr3_nt: TGTGCCAGCAGTGACTCGGCCGCGAACACCGGGGAGCTGTTTTTT
cdr3_aa: CASSDSAANTGELFF

j_call: TRBJ2-3
clone_size: NA
v_call: TRBV6-1
d_call: TRBD1
cdr3_nt: TGTGCCAGCAGTGAGGGACAGTGGGGTGCAGATACGCAGTATTTT
cdr3_aa: CASSEGQWGADTQYF

j_call: TRBJ2-1
clone_size: NA
v_call: TRBV18
d_call: NA
cdr3_nt: TGTGCCAGCTCATCCTGGGTAGCCGACAATGAGCAGTTCTTC
cdr3_aa: CASSSWVADNEQFF

j_call: TRBJ2-3
clone_size: NA
v_call: TRBV5-1
d_call: NA
cdr3_nt: TGCGCCAGCAGCTTGGAGGCAAGACTAGATACGCAGTATTTT
cdr3_aa: CASSLEARLDTQYF

j_call: TRBJ2-7
clone_size: few
v_call: TRBV5-1
d_call: NA
cdr3_nt: TGCGCCAGCAGCTTAGGCGCGGGGCTGGAGTCCTACGAGCAGTACTTC
cdr3_aa: CASSLGAGLESYEQYF

j_call: TRBJ1-1
clone_size: NA
v_call: TRBV18
d_call: TRBD1
cdr3_nt: TGTGCCAGCTCACCACGACAGGGGACCGGTCGGAACACTGAAGCTTTCTTT
cdr3_aa: CASSPRQGTGRNTEAFF

j_call: TRBJ2-2
clone_size: NA
v_call: TRBV12-3/TRBV12-4
d_call: NA
cdr3_nt: TGTGCCAGCAGTCCCGCCGGGGAGCTGTTTTTT
cdr3_aa: CASSPAGELFF

j_call: TRBJ2-2
clone_size: NA
v_call: TRBV3-1/TRBV3-2
d_call: TRBD1
cdr3_nt: TGTGCCAGCAGGACCGGGACAGCAAACACCGGGGAGCTGTTTTTT
cdr3_aa: CASRTGTANTGELFF

j_call: TRBJ2-1
clone_size: NA
v_call: TRBV7-3
d_call: NA
cdr3_nt: TGTGCCAGCAGCTTATACGGGACTGCAACTGAGCAGTTCTTC
cdr3_aa: CASSLYGTATEQFF

j_call: TRBJ1-2
clone_size: NA
v_call: TRBV3-1/TRBV3-2
d_call: NA
cdr3_nt: TGTGCCAGCAGCCCCAGCAGAAGCGACTATGGCTACACCTTC
cdr3_aa: CASSPSRSDYGYTF

j_call: TRBJ2-3
clone_size: NA
v_call: TRBV5-1
d_call: NA
cdr3_nt: TGCGCCAGCAGCTGGACTGTGGATACGCAGTATTTT
cdr3_aa: CASSWTVDTQYF

j_call: TRBJ2-1
clone_size: NA
v_call: TRBV25-1
d_call: TRBD2
cdr3_nt: TGTGCCAGCGGGGTGGCCCTAGCGGGAGTTAATGAGCAGTTCTTC
cdr3_aa: CASGVALAGVNEQFF